In its sample, the clone carrying this T cell receptor beta chain was seen many times. This entry belongs to a study of T cells in Graves' hyperthyroidism and ophthalmopathy. Researchers took RNA transcripts and amplified the TCR beta CDR3 regions from them. With the HTBI primer set, the TCR CDR3 went through a first round of RT-PCR. TCRdb re-analysed the multiplex PCR reads in MiXCR, keeping a single row per CDR3 protein. The table shows about 420,000 distinct CDR3 sequences, with roughly 14% occurring only once. Trimming cost V 6 bases and J 3 bases; bases outside gene matches: 6. The CDR3 has 14 amino acids. Germline loops: CDR1 MNHNS, CDR2 SASEGT.

The material sequenced was blood. The receptor comes from a woman in her late teens or twenties with Graves' hyperthyroidism. This chain uses TRBV6-1 with TRBJ2-3, with 7 nucleotides matching TRBD2. CDR3 coding DNA: TGTGCCAGCAGAAGCGGGATGTGGACAGATACGCAGTATTTT. Protein product: CASRSGMWTDTQYF.